Following are 18 T cell receptor beta chains from one sample sequenced in a study of identifying expanded T cells in peripheral blood. Libraries were prepared by immunoSEQ multiplex PCR; TCRdb keeps only in-frame clonotypes and omits some of them. The data hold some 78,000 clones, with roughly 86% observed a single time. Sequencing input: blood. The origin of the receptors is a person aged 18 to 69 in good health.

CDR3 residues: CASSLGRRDYLYNEQFF. The CDR3 nucleotides read TGTGCCAGCAGCTTAGGCCGACGGGACTACTTATACAATGAGCAGTTCTTC. The chain couples TRBV13 to TRBJ2-1; the match to TRBD2 covers 7 bases. V lost 0 bases to trimming and J lost 4 bases; unmatched junction nucleotides: 9. This CDR3 has 17 residues. Germline V gene data show CDR1 as PRHDT and CDR2 as FYEKMQ (reference sequence).

This sequence joins TRBV28 and TRBJ2-4; tentatively, D is TRBD1 (6 bases). The length of the CDR3 is 16 residues. Looked up from germline, CDR1 is MDHEN and CDR2 is SYDVKM. The germline V and J ends were trimmed by 6 bases and 0 bases, with 15 bases remaining between them. The CDR3 sequence is CASSLHRELAKNIQYF. The CDR3 region has the DNA TGTGCCAGCAGCCTCCACAGGGAACTAGCCAAAAACATTCAGTACTTC.

This clone was detected once. V usage is TRBV7-2 and J usage is TRBJ1-2; D gene unclear. The CDR3 length is 16 residues. The V gene's germline CDR1 is SGHTA and CDR2 FQGNSA. The germline V and J ends were trimmed by 0 bases and 4 bases, with 15 bases remaining between them. The CDR3 nucleotides are TGTGCCAGCAGCTTAGCGACGTCCGCGGGGTTCTATGGCTACACCTTC. Protein sequence: CASSLATSAGFYGYTF.

This chain links TRBV28 with TRBJ2-3, with D maybe TRBD1 (7 bases). CDR1 is MDHEN and CDR2 is SYDVKM in the germline V gene. CDR3 length equals 16 residues. V dropped 6 bases and J dropped 6 bases, with 22 bases sitting between them. Here the CDR3 DNA reads TGTGCCAGCAGAGGGGGGATTAGGACAGGAAGGGATACGCAGTATTTT. Translating it yields CASRGGIRTGRDTQYF.

The CDR3: CASSRDSGYEQYF. In DNA, the CDR3 is TGTGCCAGCAGTCGGGACAGCGGCTACGAGCAGTACTTC. The chain carries TRBV6-6 and TRBJ2-7; 7 nucleotides match TRBD1. From germline, CDR1 is MNHNY and CDR2 SVGAGI (reference sequence). The trim removed 5 bases at V and 3 bases at J, leaving 4 bases unmatched. The CDR3 is 13 amino acids.

The V gene is TRBV5-4, the J gene TRBJ2-5, with D uncertain. Between the trimmed V and J ends, which lost 0 bases and 4 bases, there was a span of 7 bases. Germline CDR1 is SGHNT and CDR2 is YYREEE (reference sequence). The CDR3 sequence is 13 residues long. Written as DNA, the CDR3 is TGTGCCAGCAGCTTGGAGGCCCGAGAGACCCAGTACTTC. It encodes CASSLEARETQYF.

The V gene is TRBV19, the J gene TRBJ2-1; D gene ambiguous. CDR1 is LNHDA, CDR2 SQIVND, per germline (reference sequence). Trimming removed 7 bases from V and 4 bases from J, with 11 bases in between. The CDR3 is made up of 13 amino acids. The CDR3 protein is CASTLDGYNEQFF. The CDR3 DNA sequence: TGTGCCAGTACTTTAGACGGATACAATGAGCAGTTCTTC.

V usage is TRBV6-1 and J usage is TRBJ1-3; D remains unclear. The CDR3 is made up of 14 amino acids. The germline V gene encodes CDR1 MNHNS and CDR2 SASEGT. V was cut by 6 bases and J by 3 bases, with 12 bases left in between. CDR3 in amino acids: CASSQQRDGNTIYF. Here the CDR3 DNA reads TGTGCCAGCAGCCAACAGAGGGATGGAAACACCATATATTTT.

The chain employs TRBV25-1 and TRBJ2-5; 10 positions match TRBD1. The CDR3 runs to 13 residues. V shed 6 bases and J 3 bases; nucleotides not matched to a gene: 1. CDR1 is MGHDK, CDR2 SYGVNS, per germline. CDR3 protein: CASSGTGEETQYF. The CDR3 DNA reads as TGTGCCAGCAGCGGGACAGGGGAAGAGACCCAGTACTTC.

This clone was found a few times. The chain uses TRBV4-2 and TRBJ2-1; D uncertain. The CDR3 is 11 amino acids. V was cut by 5 bases and J by 7 bases, with 6 bases left in between. Germline loops: CDR1 LGHNA, CDR2 YNFKEQ. This CDR3 is CASSEYNEQFF. CDR3 DNA sequence: TGTGCCAGCAGCGAGTATAATGAGCAGTTCTTC.

The chain carries TRBV9 and TRBJ2-2, with 9 bases aligning to TRBD2. In germline, CDR1 is SGDLS, CDR2 YYNGEE. The CDR3 is 16 residues long. The trim removed 2 bases at V and 0 bases at J, leaving 2 bases unmatched. The CDR3 here is CASSVLAGTNTGELFF. CDR3 DNA sequence: TGTGCCAGCAGCGTTCTAGCGGGGACGAACACCGGGGAGCTGTTTTTT.

This clone has a handful of counts. V gene TRBV10-3 combines with J gene TRBJ2-7; D not certain. Trimming took off 0 bases at V and 3 bases at J, with 9 bases between the two ends. The CDR3 has 14 amino acids. Germline V gene sequence: CDR1 ENHRY, CDR2 SYGVKD. CDR3 sequence (DNA): TGTGCCATCAGTGAGTCTAACTACCTCTACGAGCAGTACTTC. Protein sequence: CAISESNYLYEQYF.

The rearrangement uses TRBV7-9 and TRBJ2-7; tentatively, D is TRBD1 or TRBD2 (7 bases each). V lost 3 bases and J lost 3, with 12 bases in between. Germline V gene data show CDR1 as SEHNR and CDR2 as FQNEAQ (reference sequence). CDR3 length: 14 amino acids. The CDR3 region is CASSFTGDYYEQYF. In nucleotides, the CDR3 is TGTGCCAGCAGCTTCACAGGGGACTACTACGAGCAGTACTTC.

The V gene is TRBV7-9, the J gene TRBJ2-5, with TRBD1 identical over 11 bases. Per the germline V gene, CDR1 is SEHNR and CDR2 is FQNEAQ (reference sequence). Trimming removed 3 bases from V and 4 bases from J; junction bases left unmatched: 1. The CDR3 covers 14 residues. CDR3 nucleotide sequence: TGTGCCAGCAGCTTGGGACAGGGGGTAGAGACCCAGTACTTC. This encodes CASSLGQGVETQYF. The entire variable domain, with the rest obtained from reference TRBV7-9 and TRBJ2-5, is as follows: DTGVSQNPRHKITKRGQNVTFRCDPISEHNRLYWYRQTLGQGPEFLTYFQNEAQLEKSRLLSDRFSAERPKGSFSTLEIQRTEQGDSAMYLCASSLGQGVETQYFGPGTRLLVL.

This rearrangement joins TRBV5-1 to TRBJ2-7; tentatively, D is TRBD2 (6 bases). Germline V gene lookup returns CDR1 SGHRS and CDR2 YFSETQ. The CDR3 is made up of 14 amino acids. The V gene lost 4 bases and the J gene lost 1 base, with 12 bases spanning the gap. CDR3 bases: TGCGCCAGCAGCCAACCGACTAGTTCCTACGAGCAGTACTTC. It is translated as CASSQPTSSYEQYF.

Many counts were recorded for this clone. The V and J genes are TRBV19 and TRBJ1-5; possible D gene TRBD1, 6 bases. The ends were cut back, 0 bases at V and 5 bases at J, with 11 bases in the middle. CDR1 and CDR2 from the germline V gene are LNHDA and SQIVND (reference sequence). The CDR3 length is 15 residues. The CDR3 nucleotides are TGTGCCAGTAGTATAGAAAACAGGGCCGATCAGCCCCAGCATTTT. It is translated as CASSIENRADQPQHF. Based on the CDR3 plus reference TRBV19 and TRBJ1-5, the full variable domain is DGGITQSPKYLFRKEGQNVTLSCEQNLNHDAMYWYRQDPGQGLRLIYYSQIVNDFQKGDIAEGYSVSREKKESFPLTVTSAQKNPTAFYLCASSIENRADQPQHFGDGTRLSIL.

CDR3 protein: CASSLDSNTEAFF. CDR3 coding DNA: TGTGCCAGCAGCTTAGACTCGAACACTGAAGCTTTCTTT. The chain carries TRBV7-6 and TRBJ1-1; D gene ambiguous. The germline V gene encodes CDR1 SGHVS and CDR2 FNYEAQ. The germline V and J ends were trimmed by 1 base and 1 base, with 4 bases remaining between them. This CDR3 has 13 amino acids.

This clone was recorded a few times. Here the CDR3 reads CAIRGAPDTEAFF. The CDR3 nucleotides are TGTGCCATCAGGGGAGCCCCAGACACTGAAGCTTTCTTT. J is TRBJ1-1 and V is TRBV10-3, with D uncertain. Germline CDR1 ENHRY, CDR2 SYGVKD. Between the trimmed V and J ends, which lost 6 bases and 3 bases, there was a span of 11 bases. This CDR3 comprises 13 residues.